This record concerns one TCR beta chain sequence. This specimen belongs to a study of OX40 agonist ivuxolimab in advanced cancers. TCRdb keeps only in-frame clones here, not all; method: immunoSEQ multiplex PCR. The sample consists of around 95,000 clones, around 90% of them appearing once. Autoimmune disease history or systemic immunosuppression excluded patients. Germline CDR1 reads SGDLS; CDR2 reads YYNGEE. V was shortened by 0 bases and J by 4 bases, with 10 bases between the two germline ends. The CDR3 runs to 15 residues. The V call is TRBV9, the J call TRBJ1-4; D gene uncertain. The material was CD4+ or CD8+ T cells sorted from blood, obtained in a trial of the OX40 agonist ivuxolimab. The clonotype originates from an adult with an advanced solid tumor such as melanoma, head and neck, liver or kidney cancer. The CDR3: CASSVGTEFNEKLFF. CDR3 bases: TGTGCCAGCAGCGTAGGGACGGAATTTAATGAAAAACTGTTTTTT.